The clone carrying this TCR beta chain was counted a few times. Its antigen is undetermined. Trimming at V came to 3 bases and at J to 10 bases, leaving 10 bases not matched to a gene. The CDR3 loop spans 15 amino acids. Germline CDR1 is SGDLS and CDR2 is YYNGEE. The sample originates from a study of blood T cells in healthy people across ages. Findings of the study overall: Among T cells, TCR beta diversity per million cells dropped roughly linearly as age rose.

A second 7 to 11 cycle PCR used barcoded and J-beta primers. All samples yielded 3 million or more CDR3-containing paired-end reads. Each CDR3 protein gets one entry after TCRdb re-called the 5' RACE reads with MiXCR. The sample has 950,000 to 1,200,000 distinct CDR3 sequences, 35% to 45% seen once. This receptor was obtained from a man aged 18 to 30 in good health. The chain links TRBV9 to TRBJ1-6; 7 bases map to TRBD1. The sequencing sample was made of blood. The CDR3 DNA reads TGTGCCAGCAGCGCCGAGGGGACAGTCGGGTCACCCCTCCACTTT. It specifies CASSAEGTVGSPLHF.